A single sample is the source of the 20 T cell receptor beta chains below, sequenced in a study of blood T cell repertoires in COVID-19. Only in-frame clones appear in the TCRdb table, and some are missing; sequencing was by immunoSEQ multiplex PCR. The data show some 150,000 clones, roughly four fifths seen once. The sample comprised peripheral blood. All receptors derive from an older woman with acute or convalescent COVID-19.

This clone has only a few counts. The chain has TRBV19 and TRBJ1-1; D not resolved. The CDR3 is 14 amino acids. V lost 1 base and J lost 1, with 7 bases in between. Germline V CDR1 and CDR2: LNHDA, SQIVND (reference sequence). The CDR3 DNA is TGTGCCAGTAGTATAGGGCTGGCGAACACTGAAGCTTTCTTT. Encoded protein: CASSIGLANTEAFF.

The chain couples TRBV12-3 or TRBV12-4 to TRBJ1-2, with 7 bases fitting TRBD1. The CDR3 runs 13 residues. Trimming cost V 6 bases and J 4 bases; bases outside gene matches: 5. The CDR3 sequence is CASSRSGGYGYTF. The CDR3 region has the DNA TGTGCCAGCAGCCGTTCAGGGGGCTATGGCTACACCTTC.

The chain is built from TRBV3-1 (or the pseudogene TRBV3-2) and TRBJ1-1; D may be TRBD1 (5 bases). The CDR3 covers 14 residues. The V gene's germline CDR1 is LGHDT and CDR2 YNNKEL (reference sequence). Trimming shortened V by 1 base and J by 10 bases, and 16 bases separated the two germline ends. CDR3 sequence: CASSQGGDGRVAFF. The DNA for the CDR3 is TGTGCCAGCAGCCAAGGGGGGGACGGACGAGTAGCTTTCTTT.

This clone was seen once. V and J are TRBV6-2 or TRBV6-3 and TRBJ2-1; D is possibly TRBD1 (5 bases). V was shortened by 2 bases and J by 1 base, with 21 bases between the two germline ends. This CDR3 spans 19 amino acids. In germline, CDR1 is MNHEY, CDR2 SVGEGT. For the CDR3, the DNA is TGTGCCAGCAGTTACGCACGCCAAACAGGAATCACTTCCTACAATGAGCAGTTCTTC. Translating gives CASSYARQTGITSYNEQFF.

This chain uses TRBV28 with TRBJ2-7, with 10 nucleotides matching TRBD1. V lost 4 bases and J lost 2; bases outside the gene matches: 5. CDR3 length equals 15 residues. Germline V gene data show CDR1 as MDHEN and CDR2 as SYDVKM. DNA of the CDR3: TGTGCCAGCAGTTCGGGACAGGGGACCCCCTACGAGCAGTACTTC. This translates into CASSSGQGTPYEQYF.

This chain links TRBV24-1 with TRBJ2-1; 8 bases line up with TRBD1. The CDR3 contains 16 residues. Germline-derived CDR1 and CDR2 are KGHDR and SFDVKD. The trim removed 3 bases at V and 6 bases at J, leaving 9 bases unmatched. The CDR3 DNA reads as TGTGCCACCAGTGATAGAGGACAGGGTTTAGGCAATGAGCAGTTCTTC. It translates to CATSDRGQGLGNEQFF.

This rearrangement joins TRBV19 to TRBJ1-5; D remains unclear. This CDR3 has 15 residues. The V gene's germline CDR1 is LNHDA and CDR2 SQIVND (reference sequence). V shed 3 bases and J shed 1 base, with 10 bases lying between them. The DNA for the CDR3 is TGTGCCAGTAGTATGCGGAGGGCCAGCAATCAGCCCCAGCATTTT. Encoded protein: CASSMRRASNQPQHF. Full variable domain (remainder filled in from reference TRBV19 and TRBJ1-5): DGGITQSPKYLFRKEGQNVTLSCEQNLNHDAMYWYRQDPGQGLRLIYYSQIVNDFQKGDIAEGYSVSREKKESFPLTVTSAQKNPTAFYLCASSMRRASNQPQHFGDGTRLSIL.

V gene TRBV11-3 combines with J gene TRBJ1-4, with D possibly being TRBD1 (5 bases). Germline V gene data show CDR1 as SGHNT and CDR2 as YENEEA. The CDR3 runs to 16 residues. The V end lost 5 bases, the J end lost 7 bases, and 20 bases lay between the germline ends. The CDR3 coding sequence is TGTGCCAGCAGCGCAGGGACTGGCCCAAGCCGTGAAAAACTGTTTTTT. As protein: CASSAGTGPSREKLFF.

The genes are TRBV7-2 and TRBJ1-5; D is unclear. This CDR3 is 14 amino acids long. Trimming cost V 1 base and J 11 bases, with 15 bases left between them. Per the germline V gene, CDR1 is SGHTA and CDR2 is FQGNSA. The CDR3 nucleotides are TGTGCCAGCAGCTTAGGCGGTTCACCCCTGGCCCAGCATTTT. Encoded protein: CASSLGGSPLAQHF.

CDR3 nucleotide sequence: TGTGCCAGCAGCTTAGCGTTCGGGGGTTCCTACAATGAGCAGTTCTTC. It encodes CASSLAFGGSYNEQFF. The V and J genes are TRBV7-2 and TRBJ2-1; perhaps TRBD2 as D (6 bases). Trimming cost V 0 bases and J 1 base, with 10 bases left between them. Germline CDR1 is SGHTA and CDR2 is FQGNSA. The CDR3 consists of 16 residues. The full variable domain, its missing parts supplied by reference TRBV7-2 and TRBJ2-1, is GAGVSQSPSNKVTEKGKDVELRCDPISGHTALYWYRQSLGQGLEFLIYFQGNSAPDKSGLPSDRFSAERTGGSVSTLTIQRTQQEDSAVYLCASSLAFGGSYNEQFFGPGTRLTVL.

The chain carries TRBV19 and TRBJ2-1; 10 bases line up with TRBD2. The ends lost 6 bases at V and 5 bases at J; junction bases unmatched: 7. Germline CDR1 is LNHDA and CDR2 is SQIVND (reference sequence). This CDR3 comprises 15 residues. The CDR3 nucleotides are TGTGCCAGTAGCCGACTAGCGGGTGGTCACAATGAGCAGTTCTTC. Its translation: CASSRLAGGHNEQFF.

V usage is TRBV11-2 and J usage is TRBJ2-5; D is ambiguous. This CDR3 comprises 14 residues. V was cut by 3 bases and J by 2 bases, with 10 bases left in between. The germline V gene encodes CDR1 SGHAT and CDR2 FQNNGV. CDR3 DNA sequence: TGTGCCAGCAGCTTGGCGACACATCAAGAGACCCAGTACTTC. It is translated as CASSLATHQETQYF.

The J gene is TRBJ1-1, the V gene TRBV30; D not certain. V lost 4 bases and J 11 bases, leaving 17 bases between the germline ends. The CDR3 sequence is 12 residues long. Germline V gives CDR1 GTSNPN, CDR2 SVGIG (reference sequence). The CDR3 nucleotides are TGTGCCTGGAACCCAGTGCGGACTAGTGCTTTCTTT. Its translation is CAWNPVRTSAFF.

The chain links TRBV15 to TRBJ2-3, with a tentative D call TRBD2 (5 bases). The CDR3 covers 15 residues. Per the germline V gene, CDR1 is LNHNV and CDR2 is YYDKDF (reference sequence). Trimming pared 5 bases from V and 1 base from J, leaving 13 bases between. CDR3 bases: TGTGCCACCAGCGATGAAGGGAGCGGCACAGATACGCAGTATTTT. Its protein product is CATSDEGSGTDTQYF.

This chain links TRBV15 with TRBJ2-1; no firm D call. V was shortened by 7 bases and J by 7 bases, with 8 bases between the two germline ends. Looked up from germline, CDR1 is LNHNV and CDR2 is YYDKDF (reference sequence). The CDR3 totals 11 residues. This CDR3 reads CATMKRNEQFF. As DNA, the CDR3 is TGTGCCACCATGAAGAGGAATGAGCAGTTCTTC. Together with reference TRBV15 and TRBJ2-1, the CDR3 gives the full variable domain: DAMVIQNPRYQVTQFGKPVTLSCSQTLNHNVMYWYQQKSSQAPKLLFHYYDKDFNNEADTPDNFQSRRPNTSFCFLDIRSPGLGDTAMYLCATMKRNEQFFGPGTRLTVL.

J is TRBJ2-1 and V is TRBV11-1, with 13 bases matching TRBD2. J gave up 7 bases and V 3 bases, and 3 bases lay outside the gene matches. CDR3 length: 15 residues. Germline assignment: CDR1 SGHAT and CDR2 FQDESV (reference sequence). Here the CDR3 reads CASSLLTSGRNEQFF. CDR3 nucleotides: TGTGCCAGCAGCTTGCTGACTAGCGGGAGGAATGAGCAGTTCTTC.

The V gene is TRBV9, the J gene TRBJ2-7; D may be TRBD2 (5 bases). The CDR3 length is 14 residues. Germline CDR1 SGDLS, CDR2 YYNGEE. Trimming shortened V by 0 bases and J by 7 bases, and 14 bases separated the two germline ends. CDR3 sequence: CASSVEAARGEQYF. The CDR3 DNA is TGTGCCAGCAGCGTAGAAGCGGCCCGGGGAGAGCAGTACTTC.

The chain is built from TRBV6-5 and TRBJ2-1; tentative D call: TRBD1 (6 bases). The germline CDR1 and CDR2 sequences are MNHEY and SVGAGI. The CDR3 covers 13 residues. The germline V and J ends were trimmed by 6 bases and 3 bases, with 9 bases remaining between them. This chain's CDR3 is CASSRTDYNEQFF. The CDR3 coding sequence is TGTGCCAGCAGCCGGACAGACTACAATGAGCAGTTCTTC.

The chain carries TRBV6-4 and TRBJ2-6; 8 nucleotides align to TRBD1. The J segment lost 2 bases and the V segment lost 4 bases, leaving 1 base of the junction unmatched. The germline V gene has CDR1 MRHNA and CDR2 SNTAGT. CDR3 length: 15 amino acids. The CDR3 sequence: CASSAGGTGANVLTF. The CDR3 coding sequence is TGTGCCAGCAGTGCAGGGGGCACTGGGGCCAACGTCCTGACTTTC.

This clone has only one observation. The CDR3 loop is CASSVEQGYEQYF. The DNA of the CDR3 is TGTGCCAGCAGCGTGGAACAGGGCTACGAGCAGTACTTC. The genes are TRBV9 and TRBJ2-7, with a weak D call TRBD1 (6 bases). The CDR3 length is 13 residues. The germline V gene encodes CDR1 SGDLS and CDR2 YYNGEE. Trimming removed 2 bases at V and 3 bases at J, with 9 bases between. Full variable domain (missing parts from reference TRBV9 and TRBJ2-7): DSGVTQTPKHLITATGQRVTLRCSPRSGDLSVYWYQQSLDQGLQFLIQYYNGEERAKGNILERFSAQQFPDLHSELNLSSLELGDSALYFCASSVEQGYEQYFGPGTRLTVT.